This section outlines one T cell receptor beta chain sequence together with its context. The data belong to a study of blood T cell repertoires in COVID-19. Libraries were prepared by immunoSEQ multiplex PCR; TCRdb keeps only in-frame clonotypes and omits some of them. The sample lists 32,000 or so clones, about 91% occurring once. V was pared by 6 bases and J by 0 bases, with 9 bases between. Germline values: CDR1 MNHEY, CDR2 SVGAGI. The CDR3 contains 14 residues. This TCR was recovered from a human donor in a cohort sampled during active COVID-19. The J gene is TRBJ2-1, the V gene TRBV6-5; no clear D. Sequenced input: peripheral blood. Here the CDR3 DNA reads TGTGCCAGCAGCCCACAGAGCTCCTACAATGAGCAGTTCTTC. Amino acids: CASSPQSSYNEQFF.